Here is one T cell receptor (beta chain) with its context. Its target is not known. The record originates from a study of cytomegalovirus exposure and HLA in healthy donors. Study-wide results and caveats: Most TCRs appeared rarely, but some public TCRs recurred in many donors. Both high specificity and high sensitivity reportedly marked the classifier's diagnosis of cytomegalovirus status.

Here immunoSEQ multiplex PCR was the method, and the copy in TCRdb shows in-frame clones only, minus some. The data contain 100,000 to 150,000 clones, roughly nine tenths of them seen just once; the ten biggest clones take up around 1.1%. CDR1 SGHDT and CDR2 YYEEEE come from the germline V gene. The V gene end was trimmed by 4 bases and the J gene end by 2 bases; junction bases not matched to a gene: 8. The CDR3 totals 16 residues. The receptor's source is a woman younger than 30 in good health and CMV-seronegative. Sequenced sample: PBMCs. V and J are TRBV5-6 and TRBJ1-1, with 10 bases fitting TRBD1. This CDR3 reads CASSRAGTGVNTEAFF. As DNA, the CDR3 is TGTGCCAGCAGCCGGGCCGGGACAGGGGTAAACACTGAAGCTTTCTTT.